Following are 25 T cell receptor beta chains from one sample sequenced in a study of blood T cell repertoires in COVID-19. Sequencing was performed with immunoSEQ multiplex PCR; in TCRdb, only in-frame clones are kept and a portion is missing. The repertoire consists of about 76,000 clones, with around 90% occurring once and the leading ten covering roughly 5%. The specimen sequenced was peripheral blood. The receptor set was obtained from a man between 45 and 60 years old with active COVID-19.

This clone came up once. V usage is TRBV11-3 and J usage is TRBJ2-7; a possible D gene is TRBD1 (6 bases). The V end lost 4 bases, the J end lost 3 bases, and 10 bases lay between the germline ends. The germline V gene has CDR1 SGHNT and CDR2 YENEEA. The CDR3 extends over 13 amino acids. The CDR3 DNA reads as TGTGCCAGCAGCTCCGACAGGCACTACGAGCAGTACTTC. Its translation is CASSSDRHYEQYF. The complete variable domain, with remaining parts taken from reference TRBV11-3 and TRBJ2-7, reads EAGVVQSPRYKIIEKKQPVAFWCNPISGHNTLYWYLQNLGQGPELLIRYENEEAVDDSQLPKDRFSAERLKGVDSTLKIQPAELGDSAVYLCASSSDRHYEQYFGPGTRLTVT.

The rearrangement uses TRBV7-9 and TRBJ1-2, with 8 positions matching TRBD1. V lost 5 bases to trimming and J lost 8 bases; unmatched junction nucleotides: 13. The CDR3 length is 15 residues. The germline V gene encodes CDR1 SEHNR and CDR2 FQNEAQ (reference sequence). CDR3 protein: CASSPYGAGGGGYTF. The CDR3 DNA follows: TGTGCCAGCAGCCCGTACGGAGCAGGGGGCGGAGGCTACACCTTC.

The chain links TRBV18 to TRBJ2-1; weak D call: TRBD2 (5 bases). The CDR3 totals 17 residues. V lost 3 bases to trimming and J lost 0 bases, with 15 bases between them. Germline CDR1 is KGHSH and CDR2 is LQKENI. The CDR3 loop is CASSPQAVASSYNEQFF. In DNA, the CDR3 is TGTGCCAGCTCACCCCAAGCAGTAGCGAGCTCCTACAATGAGCAGTTCTTC.

The chain joins TRBV5-6 to TRBJ1-1; D unresolved. CDR3 length equals 13 residues. V was shortened by 0 bases and J by 5 bases, with 8 bases between the two germline ends. Germline values: CDR1 SGHDT, CDR2 YYEEEE. CDR3 protein: CASSLGRGTEAFF. CDR3 sequence (DNA): TGTGCCAGCAGCTTGGGTCGGGGTACTGAAGCTTTCTTT.

V usage is TRBV2 and J usage is TRBJ1-2; D gene unclear. Trimming stripped 3 bases from V and 4 bases from J, with 18 bases between. The germline V gene encodes CDR1 SNHLY and CDR2 FYNNEI. This CDR3 has 16 residues. The CDR3 reads CASSDFFALGGYGYTF. In nucleotides, the CDR3 is TGTGCCAGCAGTGACTTTTTTGCCTTAGGAGGCTATGGCTACACCTTC.

The chain carries TRBV5-1 and TRBJ1-2; possibly TRBD1 for D (6 bases). In germline, CDR1 is SGHRS, CDR2 YFSETQ. CDR3 length: 15 residues. The ends were cut back, 0 bases at V and 4 bases at J, with 13 bases in the middle. In nucleotides, the CDR3 is TGCGCCAGCAGCTTGGCAGGGAGGGGGAGCTATGGCTACACCTTC. It yields the protein CASSLAGRGSYGYTF.

This sequence joins TRBV12-3 or TRBV12-4 and TRBJ1-6; no clear D gene. Trimming took 3 bases from V and 14 from J, leaving 11 bases between them. The CDR3 is made up of 12 amino acids. The CDR3 spells CASSFYAWSLHF. CDR3 bases: TGTGCCAGCAGTTTTTATGCGTGGTCCCTCCACTTT.

The chain has TRBV6-2 or TRBV6-3 and TRBJ2-1; no clear D gene. This CDR3 has 14 residues. The germline CDR1 and CDR2 sequences are MNHEY and SVGEGT. Between the trimmed V and J ends, which lost 2 bases and 13 bases, there was a span of 18 bases. CDR3 sequence reads: CASSYAHEGGSQFF. The CDR3 DNA reads as TGTGCCAGCAGTTACGCCCACGAAGGCGGTTCTCAGTTCTTC.

The chain has TRBV30 and TRBJ1-5; no clear D. Germline loops: CDR1 GTSNPN, CDR2 SVGIG (reference sequence). This CDR3 is built from 11 residues. V lost 7 bases, J lost 9 bases, and 13 bases lay in between. CDR3 amino acids: CAFDTSGPQHF. The CDR3 DNA follows: TGTGCCTTTGACACCTCCGGGCCCCAGCATTTT.

The chain carries TRBV7-3 and TRBJ2-1; D call uncertain. Trimming took off 2 bases at V and 7 bases at J, with 21 bases between the two ends. In germline, CDR1 is SGHTA, CDR2 FQGTGA. The length of the CDR3 is 17 residues. The CDR3: CASSLEASTVDHNEQFF. The CDR3 coding sequence is TGTGCCAGCAGCTTAGAGGCGTCAACGGTCGATCATAATGAGCAGTTCTTC. Full variable domain (missing parts from reference TRBV7-3 and TRBJ2-1): GAGVSQTPSNKVTEKGKYVELRCDPISGHTALYWYRQSLGQGPEFLIYFQGTGAADDSGLPNDRFFAVRPEGSVSTLKIQRTERGDSAVYLCASSLEASTVDHNEQFFGPGTRLTVL.

The chain joins TRBV27 to TRBJ1-5; maybe TRBD1 (5 bases). CDR3 length: 14 amino acids. The germline CDR1 and CDR2 sequences are MNHEY and SMNVEV (reference sequence). V was trimmed by 9 bases and J by 3 bases, leaving 15 bases between them. In DNA form, the CDR3 reads TGTGCCAGACCCTCCGGGACTTTCAATCAGCCCCAGCATTTT. This sequence encodes CARPSGTFNQPQHF.

CDR3 nucleotide sequence: TGTGCCAGTAGCTCACAAAATAGCAATCAGCCCCAGCATTTT. Its translation: CASSSQNSNQPQHF. The rearrangement links TRBV19 to TRBJ1-5; D is undetermined. V shed 6 bases and J shed 0 bases, with 9 bases lying between them. The germline CDR1 and CDR2 sequences are LNHDA and SQIVND (reference sequence). CDR3 length equals 14 residues.

V usage is TRBV11-2 and J usage is TRBJ1-4, with D unclear. The CDR3 sequence is 15 residues long. The germline V gene has CDR1 SGHAT and CDR2 FQNNGV. The V end lost 5 bases, the J end lost 0 bases, and 10 bases lay between the germline ends. The CDR3 DNA follows: TGTGCCAGCAGCCCTCGTAGTTCAACTAATGAAAAACTGTTTTTT. This encodes CASSPRSSTNEKLFF.

The V and J genes are TRBV28 and TRBJ1-6; 11 bases are a match to TRBD1. The CDR3 loop spans 13 amino acids. Germline V gives CDR1 MDHEN, CDR2 SYDVKM. V dropped 8 bases and J dropped 14; count of bases not matched to a gene: 8. The CDR3 spells CASWGQGVRTLHF. CDR3 nucleotide sequence: TGTGCCAGCTGGGGACAGGGGGTACGCACCCTCCACTTT. Variable domain in full (rest from reference TRBV28 and TRBJ1-6): DVKVTQSSRYLVKRTGEKVFLECVQDMDHENMFWYRQDPGLGLRLIYFSYDVKMKEKGDIPEGYSVSREKKERFSLILESASTNQTSMYLCASWGQGVRTLHFGNGTRLTVT.

This clone is a singleton in its sample. This chain uses TRBV28 with TRBJ2-6, with a tentative D call TRBD2 (5 bases). Deletions cut 3 bases from V and 0 bases from J, with 9 bases between. This CDR3 has 16 amino acids. Germline CDR1 and CDR2: MDHEN and SYDVKM. CDR3 sequence reads: CASSLGAYSGANVLTF. DNA for the CDR3: TGTGCCAGCAGTTTGGGAGCCTACTCTGGGGCCAACGTCCTGACTTTC.

The chain joins TRBV5-4 to TRBJ2-7; D is unresolved. The CDR3 loop spans 13 amino acids. Looked up from germline, CDR1 is SGHNT and CDR2 is YYREEE (reference sequence). Trimming shortened V by 2 bases and J by 0 bases, and 6 bases separated the two germline ends. CDR3 in DNA: TGTGCCAGCAGCTTCCAGATCTCCTACGAGCAGTACTTC. Protein product: CASSFQISYEQYF. Using reference TRBV5-4 and TRBJ2-7 for the parts outside the CDR3, the full variable domain is ETGVTQSPTHLIKTRGQQVTLRCSSQSGHNTVSWYQQALGQGPQFIFQYYREEENGRGNFPPRFSGLQFPNYSSELNVNALELDDSALYLCASSFQISYEQYFGPGTRLTVT.

The chain joins TRBV4-3 to TRBJ2-4, with 7 positions matching TRBD1. This CDR3 is built from 18 residues. The V gene's germline CDR1 is LGHNA and CDR2 YSLEER. Germline trimming cut 3 bases from V and 0 bases from J; bases unmatched to any gene: 11. CDR3 nucleotide sequence: TGCGCCAGCAGCCAGAGGCAGGGGGAGATTTCAGCCAAAAACATTCAGTACTTC. Translated: CASSQRQGEISAKNIQYF.

The rearrangement uses TRBV7-2 and TRBJ2-2; TRBD2 might be the D (6 bases). The CDR3 runs 17 residues. Looked up from germline, CDR1 is SGHTA and CDR2 is FQGNSA. Trimming took off 5 bases at V and 2 bases at J, with 18 bases between the two ends. CDR3 nucleotides: TGTGCCAGCAGCCCAACCGTGGGCGGGATAAACACCGGGGAGCTGTTTTTT. Its protein product is CASSPTVGGINTGELFF.

The rearrangement uses TRBV28 and TRBJ1-6; perhaps TRBD1 as D (5 bases). The CDR3 loop spans 12 amino acids. Germline values: CDR1 MDHEN, CDR2 SYDVKM. V lost 7 bases, J lost 12 bases, and 13 bases lay in between. Here the CDR3 DNA reads TGTGCCAGCACCCCCCCTAGGGGACCCCTCCACTTT. Amino acid sequence: CASTPPRGPLHF.

This CDR3 is CASSFHRGGGEKLFF. In nucleotides, the CDR3 is TGTGCCAGCAGTTTCCACCGCGGGGGGGGTGAAAAACTGTTTTTT. V is TRBV6-2 or TRBV6-3 and J is TRBJ1-4; possibly TRBD1 for D (5 bases). V lost 4 bases to trimming and J lost 7 bases, with 16 bases between them. The CDR3 covers 15 residues. Germline V gives CDR1 MNHEY, CDR2 SVGEGT.

V gene TRBV5-1 combines with J gene TRBJ1-6, with TRBD1 as a possible D gene (6 bases). V lost 6 bases to trimming and J lost 7 bases, with 11 bases between them. This CDR3 is 13 amino acids long. Germline CDR1 is SGHRS and CDR2 is YFSETQ. The CDR3 protein is CASKGEGNSPLHF. CDR3 bases: TGCGCCAGCAAGGGGGAAGGGAATTCACCCCTCCACTTT.

The rearrangement links TRBV19 to TRBJ1-1, with D perhaps TRBD1 (6 bases). The V gene's germline CDR1 is LNHDA and CDR2 SQIVND (reference sequence). The length of the CDR3 is 11 residues. The V and J ends lost 8 bases and 8 bases respectively, with 12 bases between them. The CDR3 DNA is TGTGCCAGTGCCAAAACAGGGGAAGCTTTCTTT. Its protein is CASAKTGEAFF.

The V and J genes are TRBV5-1 and TRBJ2-2; 9 nucleotides line up with TRBD2. The germline V gene has CDR1 SGHRS and CDR2 YFSETQ. J lost 6 bases, V lost 0 bases, and 12 bases had no gene match. The CDR3 has 18 amino acids. The CDR3 sequence is CASSLATSGRLGAGELFF. In DNA, the CDR3 is TGCGCCAGCAGCTTGGCGACTAGCGGACGGTTGGGGGCCGGGGAGCTGTTTTTT.

This clone was detected once. The CDR3 coding sequence is TGTGCCAGCAGTTTATGGGGAGAGGACACTGAAGCTTTCTTT. The encoded protein is CASSLWGEDTEAFF. The chain recombines TRBV27 with TRBJ1-1; D gene uncertain. V dropped 1 base and J dropped 3 bases, with 9 bases sitting between them. CDR1 MNHEY and CDR2 SMNVEV come from the germline V gene (reference sequence). The CDR3 covers 14 residues.

The chain employs TRBV9 and TRBJ2-2; a possible D gene is TRBD1 (6 bases). The CDR3 runs to 14 residues. The V end lost 0 bases, the J end lost 4 bases, and 7 bases lay between the germline ends. Germline CDR1 and CDR2: SGDLS and YYNGEE. The CDR3 DNA sequence: TGTGCCAGCAGCGTAGCACAGGGCACCGGGGAGCTGTTTTTT. This sequence encodes CASSVAQGTGELFF.